This TCR beta chain was observed in a study of tumor-infiltrating lymphocytes in primary liver carcinoma. Study as a whole: Staging of the tumors gave T1-T3 N0M0, with widths of roughly 4.2 to 11 cm. In every tissue type, samples returned a similar yield of roughly 3.65 to 7.5 million productive TCRbeta reads. Findings of the study overall: Found in all five tumor regions were only about 7-25% of top clones.

Germline-derived CDR1 and CDR2 are SGHNT and YYREEE (reference sequence). The CDR3 is made up of 15 amino acids. Taking about 19-32 mg of unsorted bulk tissue, the authors co-extracted RNA and DNA. Every tumor sample held more than 75% viable tumor cells. Total RNA amounting to approximately 460 ng was the source from which TCR beta cDNA was made with a constant-region primer. Sequencing libraries for TCR beta derived from three nested multiplex PCR rounds that used slightly modified ARM-PCR. In the first two PCR rounds, TRBV1-TRBV30 forward primers were paired with a C-beta reverse primer, and each round lasted around 10 cycles. MiXCR, run by TCRdb on the multiplex PCR reads, gives a single entry per CDR3 protein. This table holds tens of thousands of distinct CDR3 sequences, roughly 72% found once. Details on this clonotype: Its matching antigen is unknown. An end of the junction does not agree with germline; a read error may underlie this.

This sequence joins TRBV5-4 and TRBJ1-4; 7 bases are shared with TRBD1. Sequenced input: liver tumor tissue from sampling region 1. The subset is: tumor region T1, superior pole. The receptor was derived from a man aged 35 to 55 with primary liver carcinoma and hepatitis B virus infection. The CDR3 loop is CASSFTGAGHEKPFF. DNA of the CDR3: TGTGCCAGCAGCTTTACAGGGGCAGGTCATGAAAAACCGTTTTTT. Looking up the rest from reference TRBV5-4 and TRBJ1-4 gives the full variable domain: ETGVTQSPTHLIKTRGQQVTLRCSSQSGHNTVSWYQQALGQGPQFIFQYYREEENGRGNFPPRFSGLQFPNYSSELNVNALELDDSALYLCASSFTGAGHEKPFFGSGTQLSVL.